This T cell receptor (beta chain) was sequenced in a study of blood T cell repertoires in COVID-19. As for the study in general: The study drew acute and convalescent COVID-19 samples from the United States, Italy and Spain. PBMCs, B-cell-depleted T cells, or T cells were the source of the cDNA or gDNA that made up the material.

This clone was seen a few times. Per the study methods: Researchers report that nucleated cell counts were estimated from reference gene primer amplification. Profiled with immunoSEQ multiplex PCR; TCRdb holds only in-frame clones, not every one. V, J and clone size reflect that table, while D and trimming were determined from the DNA. Of about 78,000 clones detected, 84% appear once; the ten largest clones hold 3.5%. Sequencing used peripheral blood. The TCR sequence derives from a man aged 50 to 59 with acute or convalescent COVID-19.

This CDR3 reads CASSYRQGGYEQYF. The DNA for the CDR3 is TGTGCCAGCAGTTACCGACAGGGCGGATACGAGCAGTACTTC. The chain employs TRBV6-2 or TRBV6-3 and TRBJ2-7; 7 bases fit TRBD1. Germline CDR1 MNHEY, CDR2 SVGEGT. This CDR3 region has 14 residues. The J segment lost 4 bases and the V segment lost 2 bases, leaving 5 bases of the junction unmatched.